This TCR beta chain derives from a study of tumor-infiltrating lymphocytes in localized non-small cell lung cancer. General study points: Not all patients were TCR sequenced, owing to tissue quantity. Immunotypes IM1 and IM2 had similar TCR-derived T-cell fractions.

Using immunoSEQ multiplex PCR, the repertoire was profiled, and TCRdb retains in-frame clones only, with some absent. The repertoire holds over 10,000 clones, with 70% to 80% as singletons. V trimming: 5 bases; J trimming: 1 base; junction bases outside the gene matches: 3. CDR3 size: 15 residues. Per germline, CDR1 MDHEN and CDR2 SYDVKM. To note about this clone: The antigen remains unidentified.

The sequenced material came from uninvolved lung tissue not adjacent to the tumor. V is TRBV28 and J is TRBJ1-4; 8 nucleotides align to TRBD1. This sequence was found in a human donor with non-small cell lung cancer. The CDR3: CASSQQGETNEKLFF. The CDR3 DNA follows: TGTGCCAGCAGTCAACAGGGGGAAACTAATGAAAAACTGTTTTTT.